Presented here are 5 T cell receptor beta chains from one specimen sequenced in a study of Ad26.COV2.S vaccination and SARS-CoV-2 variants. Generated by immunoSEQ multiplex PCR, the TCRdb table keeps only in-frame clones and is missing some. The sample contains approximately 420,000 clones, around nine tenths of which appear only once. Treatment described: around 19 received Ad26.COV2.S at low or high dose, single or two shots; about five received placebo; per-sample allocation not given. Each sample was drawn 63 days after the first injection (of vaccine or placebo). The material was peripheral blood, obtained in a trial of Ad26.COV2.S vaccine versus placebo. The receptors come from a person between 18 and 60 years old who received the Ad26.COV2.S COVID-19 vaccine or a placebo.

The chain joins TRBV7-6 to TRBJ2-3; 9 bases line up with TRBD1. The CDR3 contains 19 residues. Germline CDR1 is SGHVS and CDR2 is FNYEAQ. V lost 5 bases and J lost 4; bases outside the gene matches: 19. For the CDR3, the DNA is TGTGCCAGCAGCCCTAGGCGAAAGGTTGGGACAGGGATGGCAGATACGCAGTATTTT. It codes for CASSPRRKVGTGMADTQYF.

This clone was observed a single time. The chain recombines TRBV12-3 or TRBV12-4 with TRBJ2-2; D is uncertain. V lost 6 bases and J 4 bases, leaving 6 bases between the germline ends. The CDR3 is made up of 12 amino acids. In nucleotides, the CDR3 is TGTGCCAGCAGGAGGTTCACCGGGGAGCTGTTTTTT. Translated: CASRRFTGELFF.

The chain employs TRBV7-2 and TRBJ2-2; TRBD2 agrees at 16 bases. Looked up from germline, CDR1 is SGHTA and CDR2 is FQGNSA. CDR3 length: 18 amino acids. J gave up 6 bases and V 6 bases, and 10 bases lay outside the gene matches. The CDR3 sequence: CASSRQGTSGGAAGELFF. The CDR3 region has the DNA TGTGCCAGCAGTCGACAGGGGACTAGCGGGGGGGCGGCCGGGGAGCTGTTTTTT. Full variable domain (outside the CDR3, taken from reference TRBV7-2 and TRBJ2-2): GAGVSQSPSNKVTEKGKDVELRCDPISGHTALYWYRQSLGQGLEFLIYFQGNSAPDKSGLPSDRFSAERTGGSVSTLTIQRTQQEDSAVYLCASSRQGTSGGAAGELFFGEGSRLTVL.

The CDR3 DNA follows: TGTGCCCACGGTGCCGTAGGGAGAAATCAGCCCCAGCATTTT. Protein sequence: CAHGAVGRNQPQHF. The chain combines TRBV6-5 with TRBJ1-5; D gene unclear. The germline gives CDR1 MNHEY, CDR2 SVGAGI. Trimming shortened V by 11 bases and J by 4 bases, and 18 bases separated the two germline ends. The CDR3 spans 14 residues.

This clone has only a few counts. As DNA, the CDR3 is TGTGCCAGCAGTTCCGAACAGGGGTCCGGAAACATTCAGTACTTC. This codes for CASSSEQGSGNIQYF. The chain recombines TRBV28 with TRBJ2-4, with 7 bases matching TRBD1. V was clipped by 4 bases and J by 6 bases; unmatched bases: 9. CDR1 and CDR2 (germline): MDHEN, SYDVKM. The CDR3 sequence is 15 residues long. Based on the CDR3 plus reference TRBV28 and TRBJ2-4, the full variable domain is DVKVTQSSRYLVKRTGEKVFLECVQDMDHENMFWYRQDPGLGLRLIYFSYDVKMKEKGDIPEGYSVSREKKERFSLILESASTNQTSMYLCASSSEQGSGNIQYFGAGTRLSVL.